The 22 T cell receptor beta chains presented below share a single source sample, sequenced in a study of spatial heterogeneity in lung cancer. TCRdb reanalysed the 5' RACE reads using MiXCR and keeps one entry per CDR3 protein. Here the sample spans more than 65,000 distinct CDR3 sequences, 10% to 15% being singletons. Described time point: sample taken at primary tumor resection. Without sorting, whole RNA was sequenced from tumor, nontumor lung or frozen PBMC. The source was PBMCs, collected at surgery. The receptor source for this set is a male donor with early-stage non-small cell lung cancer.

The sample holds a few counts of this clonotype. This chain links TRBV19 with TRBJ1-2, with 9 bases identical to TRBD1. CDR3 length: 13 amino acids. V lost 5 bases and J lost 6; bases outside the gene matches: 4. Germline values: CDR1 LNHDA, CDR2 SQIVND (reference sequence). The CDR3 DNA sequence: TGTGCCAGTAGTCCACAGGGGGCGGATGGCTACACCTTC. Translated, it gives CASSPQGADGYTF.

Regarding this clonotype: A much bigger clone sits one base away, suggesting this may be a read error. V gene TRBV20-1 combines with J gene TRBJ1-1, with D possibly being TRBD1 (6 bases). The CDR3 is 14 amino acids. Trimming cost V 5 bases and J 3 bases, with 16 bases left between them. The V gene's germline CDR1 is DFQATT and CDR2 SNEGSKA (reference sequence). CDR3 nucleotides: TGCAGTGCTCTATATAGGGGGGGGGACACTGAAGCTTTCTTT. Protein: CSALYRGGDTEAFF.

CDR3 sequence reads: CASSRDLLGNTIYF. The CDR3 coding sequence is TGTGCCAGCAGCCGGGACCTCCTCGGAAACACCATATATTTT. The chain has TRBV11-2 and TRBJ1-3, with D perhaps matching TRBD1 (5 bases). V dropped 5 bases and J dropped 4 bases, with 12 bases sitting between them. Per the germline V gene, CDR1 is SGHAT and CDR2 is FQNNGV. This CDR3 spans 14 amino acids.

This chain links TRBV12-3 or TRBV12-4 with TRBJ1-6; 7 positions match TRBD1. Losses at the gene ends were 2 bases for V and 8 bases for J; bases not matched to a gene: 6. CDR3 length: 15 amino acids. The CDR3: CASSLMWQGDSPLHF. CDR3 nucleotide sequence: TGTGCCAGCAGTTTAATGTGGCAGGGGGATTCACCCCTCCACTTT.

This clonotype was seen only a few times. The chain couples TRBV7-3 to TRBJ1-1; 9 nucleotides agree with TRBD1. CDR3 size: 14 residues. Germline-derived CDR1 and CDR2 are SGHTA and FQGTGA. Losses at the gene ends were 5 bases for V and 2 bases for J; bases not matched to a gene: 3. CDR3 bases: TGTGCCAGCAGCACACAGGGGGCAAACACTGAAGCTTTCTTT. It yields the protein CASSTQGANTEAFF.

This chain connects TRBV7-2 to TRBJ2-3, with D hard to call. CDR3 size: 13 residues. Trimming removed 5 bases at V and 3 bases at J, with 9 bases between. Germline V gene lookup returns CDR1 SGHTA and CDR2 FQGNSA. The CDR3 region is CASSLDLTDTQYF. The DNA for the CDR3 is TGTGCCAGCAGCCTCGACTTAACAGATACGCAGTATTTT.

This clonotype has only a few counts. This chain links TRBV30 with TRBJ1-5; D uncertain. Germline V gene data show CDR1 as GTSNPN and CDR2 as SVGIG (reference sequence). The length of the CDR3 is 14 residues. Trimming shortened V by 0 bases and J by 4 bases, and 10 bases separated the two germline ends. DNA for the CDR3: TGTGCCTGGAGTGTATACGGTGTGAATCAGCCCCAGCATTTT. It yields the protein CAWSVYGVNQPQHF.

This clonotype was picked up one time. This clone may be a read error of a much larger clone one base away. The rearrangement uses TRBV2 and TRBJ2-3, with D hard to call. The V gene lost 5 bases and the J gene lost 2 bases, with 14 bases spanning the gap. CDR1 SNHLY and CDR2 FYNNEI come from the germline V gene. The CDR3 spans 15 residues. The DNA of the CDR3 is TGTGCCAGCAGTAAAAGTGGCCAAAACACAGATACGCAGTATTTT. Protein product: CASSKSGQNTDTQYF.

This clonotype occurred a few times. The J gene is TRBJ2-7, the V gene TRBV29-1; D is unclear. Trimming cost V 2 bases and J 6 bases, with 14 bases left between them. The CDR3 runs 13 residues. CDR1 SQVTM and CDR2 ANQGSEA come from the germline V gene. CDR3 amino acids: CSVEPSGRSEQYF. As DNA, the CDR3 is TGCAGCGTTGAACCTTCTGGACGAAGCGAGCAGTACTTC.

This clonotype occurred a few times. V gene TRBV29-1 combines with J gene TRBJ1-1; no firm D call. The CDR3 is 13 amino acids. Per germline, CDR1 SQVTM and CDR2 ANQGSEA. V lost 4 bases to trimming and J lost 0 bases, with 9 bases between them. The CDR3 region is CSVGRSVNTEAFF. The CDR3 nucleotides read TGCAGCGTTGGCAGGTCCGTGAACACTGAAGCTTTCTTT.

This clonotype was counted between two and nine times. The rearrangement joins TRBV2 to TRBJ2-1; D is undetermined. The V end was cut by 6 bases, the J end by 6 bases, with 18 bases between. This CDR3 is 15 amino acids long. Per the germline V gene, CDR1 is SNHLY and CDR2 is FYNNEI. CDR3 coding DNA: TGTGCCAGCAGAATCACTTCCATTCCACGCAATGAGCAGTTCTTC. Its protein is CASRITSIPRNEQFF.

The chain employs TRBV18 and TRBJ2-3; D may be TRBD2 (6 bases). Per germline, CDR1 KGHSH and CDR2 LQKENI. The CDR3 loop spans 15 amino acids. Trimming cost V 4 bases and J 2 bases, with 13 bases left between them. CDR3 DNA: TGTGCCAGCTCACGACTGGCGGGACCCACAGATACGCAGTATTTT. This encodes CASSRLAGPTDTQYF.

This clonotype occurred a few times. The chain links TRBV6-2 or TRBV6-3 to TRBJ2-7; D call uncertain. Germline CDR1 MNHEY, CDR2 SVGEGT. Deletions cut 2 bases from V and 3 bases from J, with 5 bases between. The length of the CDR3 is 12 residues. CDR3 sequence: CASSYGNYEQYF. In DNA form, the CDR3 reads TGTGCCAGCAGTTACGGCAACTACGAGCAGTACTTC.

In its sample, this clonotype was seen a few times. The chain is built from TRBV20-1 and TRBJ1-5; no clear D. CDR3 length: 11 amino acids. With 6 bases removed from V and 4 bases from J, the gap between germline ends came to 7 bases. The germline gives CDR1 DFQATT, CDR2 SNEGSKA (reference sequence). CDR3 bases: TGCAGTGCCCCGGGGAATCAGCCCCAGCATTTT. It specifies CSAPGNQPQHF.

In its sample, this clonotype was seen many times. V usage is TRBV29-1 and J usage is TRBJ1-5, with D perhaps matching TRBD1 (6 bases). V was trimmed by 8 bases and J by 2 bases, leaving 13 bases between them. Germline CDR1 and CDR2: SQVTM and ANQGSEA. The CDR3 contains 13 residues. The CDR3 sequence is CSFSEGGNQPQHF. In nucleotides, the CDR3 is TGCAGCTTCTCGGAGGGGGGCAATCAGCCCCAGCATTTT.

This clonotype was seen a handful of times. The gene calls are TRBV5-1 and TRBJ1-1; TRBD1 is a possible D gene (6 bases). Germline loops: CDR1 SGHRS, CDR2 YFSETQ. Trimming pared 2 bases from V and 3 bases from J, leaving 11 bases between. CDR3 length equals 14 residues. The CDR3: CASSFRDMDTEAFF. The CDR3 DNA is TGCGCCAGCAGCTTCCGGGACATGGACACTGAAGCTTTCTTT.

In its sample, this clonotype is medium-sized. The rearrangement links TRBV27 to TRBJ1-1; D unresolved. V was clipped by 0 bases and J by 7 bases, with 9 bases between them. Germline V gene sequence: CDR1 MNHEY, CDR2 SMNVEV (reference sequence). The CDR3 length is 13 residues. The CDR3 sequence: CASSLSRELEAFF. CDR3 sequence (DNA): TGTGCCAGCAGTTTATCGAGGGAGCTTGAAGCTTTCTTT.

This clonotype was seen a handful of times. The gene calls are TRBV29-1 and TRBJ2-1; 8 nucleotides match TRBD2. This CDR3 has 13 amino acids. CDR1 and CDR2 (germline): SQVTM, ANQGSEA. CDR3 protein: CSVAGLSYNEQFF. For the CDR3, the DNA is TGCAGTGTAGCGGGGCTCTCCTACAATGAGCAGTTCTTC.

The chain joins TRBV13 to TRBJ2-6; D ambiguous. This CDR3 has 15 amino acids. From germline, CDR1 is PRHDT and CDR2 FYEKMQ (reference sequence). V gave up 5 bases and J gave up 0 bases, with 8 bases separating them. The CDR3 loop is CASSPFGSGANVLTF. CDR3 in DNA: TGTGCCAGCAGCCCCTTCGGCTCTGGGGCCAACGTCCTGACTTTC.

This rearrangement joins TRBV10-3 to TRBJ2-5, with D possibly TRBD1 on 7 matching bases. Trimming shortened V by 10 bases and J by 3 bases, and 15 bases separated the two germline ends. The CDR3 is made up of 13 amino acids. Germline lookup yields CDR1 ENHRY and CDR2 SYGVKD. This CDR3 reads CATGGDSEETQYF. The CDR3 DNA reads TGTGCCACCGGCGGGGACAGTGAAGAGACCCAGTACTTC.

In its sample, this clonotype was seen many times. The chain uses TRBV18 and TRBJ2-7, with TRBD2 matching 9 bases. J was trimmed by 5 bases and V by 3 bases; bases with no gene match: 11. Germline CDR1 reads KGHSH; CDR2 reads LQKENI. CDR3 length equals 16 residues. The CDR3 bases are TGTGCCAGCTCACCTCCTCTTGCGGGAGGGCAGAACGAGCAGTACTTC. It specifies CASSPPLAGGQNEQYF.

The chain combines TRBV29-1 with TRBJ2-7; D may be TRBD1 (5 bases). The CDR3 loop spans 12 amino acids. Trimming left V 0 bases short and J 4 bases short, with 7 bases between. From germline, CDR1 is SQVTM and CDR2 ANQGSEA. The CDR3: CSVEDKGYEQYF. CDR3 nucleotide sequence: TGCAGCGTTGAAGATAAGGGGTACGAGCAGTACTTC.